The source of this TCR beta chain is a study of blood T cell repertoires in COVID-19. Per the original data handling: For nucleated cells, counts were estimated from reference gene primer amplification. The method was immunoSEQ multiplex PCR; TCRdb's version includes in-frame clones alone and lacks a portion of them. V, J and clone size derive from that table, while D and trimming were established from the DNA sequence. The sample has 200,000 to 300,000 clones, about 86% seen once; the top ten hold roughly 1.9%. The V and J ends lost 5 bases and 3 bases, in that order; junction bases with no gene match: 10. CDR1 is SGHTA and CDR2 is FQGNSA in the germline V gene. CDR3 size: 16 residues.

This chain links TRBV7-2 with TRBJ2-7; TRBD2 agrees at 10 bases. Sequenced material: peripheral blood. The source of this sequence is a man under 40 with active or convalescent COVID-19. The CDR3 here is CASSLVASSGGYEQYF. Here the CDR3 DNA reads TGTGCCAGCAGCCTAGTGGCCTCTAGCGGGGGCTACGAGCAGTACTTC.